These 4 T cell receptor beta chains were sequenced from one sample in a study of blood T cell repertoires in COVID-19. The protocol was immunoSEQ multiplex PCR, while the TCRdb copy is restricted to in-frame clones and leaves out a portion. Counted here are approximately 230,000 clones, just over 85% occurring once; the ten biggest clones make up more than 1.5%. The sample consisted of PBMCs or T cells enriched from blood (not recorded which). Every receptor here comes from a man in his forties who had recovered from COVID-19.

In the case of this clone: Distinct nucleotide sequences in the sample also encode this CDR3. The chain joins TRBV7-9 to TRBJ2-5; 8 positions agree with TRBD2. Germline trimming cut 4 bases from V and 4 bases from J; bases unmatched to any gene: 2. Germline V gene lookup returns CDR1 SEHNR and CDR2 FQNEAQ (reference sequence). The CDR3 runs to 13 residues. CDR3 sequence reads: CASSSGGRETQYF. The CDR3 DNA follows: TGTGCCAGCAGCTCGGGGGGGCGAGAGACCCAGTACTTC.

The rearrangement links TRBV5-1 to TRBJ2-1; 10 bases fit TRBD2. The CDR3 spans 14 residues. The germline gives CDR1 SGHRS, CDR2 YFSETQ. J was trimmed by 9 bases and V by 5 bases; bases with no gene match: 8. The CDR3 coding sequence is TGCGCCAGCAGTCCCCTAGCGGGAGAAGGTGAGCAGTTCTTC. It specifies CASSPLAGEGEQFF.

The chain joins TRBV27 to TRBJ2-2; D is perhaps TRBD2 (7 bases). Germline V gene sequence: CDR1 MNHEY, CDR2 SMNVEV (reference sequence). V was clipped by 3 bases and J by 4 bases, with 12 bases between them. The CDR3 is made up of 15 amino acids. CDR3 sequence: CASSLRGRATGELFF. Written as DNA, the CDR3 is TGTGCCAGCAGTTTGAGGGGGAGGGCCACCGGGGAGCTGTTTTTT.

This rearrangement joins TRBV7-9 to TRBJ1-5; no firm D call. V was shortened by 1 base and J by 11 bases, with 12 bases between the two germline ends. Germline V CDR1 and CDR2: SEHNR, FQNEAQ (reference sequence). This CDR3 spans 13 amino acids. Here the CDR3 reads CASSLGGVVTQHF. The CDR3 DNA is TGTGCCAGCAGCTTAGGGGGAGTGGTAACCCAGCATTTT.